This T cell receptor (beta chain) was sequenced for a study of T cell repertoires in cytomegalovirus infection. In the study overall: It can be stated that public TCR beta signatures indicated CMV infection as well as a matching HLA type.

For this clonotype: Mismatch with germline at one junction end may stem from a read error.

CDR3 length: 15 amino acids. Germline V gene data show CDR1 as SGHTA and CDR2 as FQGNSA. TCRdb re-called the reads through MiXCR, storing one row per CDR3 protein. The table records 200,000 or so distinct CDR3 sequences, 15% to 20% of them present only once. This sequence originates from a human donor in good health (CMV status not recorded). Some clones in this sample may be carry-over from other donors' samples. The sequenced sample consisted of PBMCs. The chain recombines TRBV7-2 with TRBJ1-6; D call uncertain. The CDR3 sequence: CARSLVGSYNSPLHF. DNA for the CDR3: TGTGCCAGAAGCTTGGTGGGATCCTATAATTCACCCCTCCACTTT. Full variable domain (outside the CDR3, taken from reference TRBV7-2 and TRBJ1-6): GAGVSQSPSNKVTEKGKDVELRCDPISGHTALYWYRQSLGQGLEFLIYFQGNSAPDKSGLPSDRFSAERTGGSVSTLTIQRTQQEDSAVYLCARSLVGSYNSPLHFGNGTRLTVT.